The rows below give T cell receptor beta chains drawn from one sample of a study of blood T cell repertoires in COVID-19. Assay used: immunoSEQ multiplex PCR; TCRdb lists only in-frame clones, some missing. This table has 250,000 or so clones, around 88% appearing once. The sequenced material came from peripheral blood. Every receptor here comes from an older man with acute or convalescent COVID-19. Each CDR3 is given with its conserved first and last residue. D genes are given only for firm matches. Rows may omit the clone size; those that give it use once, few, many or a size class.

J gene | D gene | clone size | V gene | CDR3 protein | CDR3 DNA
TRBJ1-1 | . | . | TRBV11-3 | CASSLDLGAEAFF | TGTGCCAGCAGCTTAGATCTAGGGGCTGAAGCTTTCTTT
TRBJ2-5 | TRBD2 | . | TRBV4-3 | CASSRGVGLAGETQYF | TGCGCCAGCAGTCGAGGGGTCGGACTAGCGGGTGAGACCCAGTACTTC
TRBJ1-2 | . | . | TRBV5-1 | CASSLDGQGRGYTF | TGCGCCAGCAGCTTGGATGGCCAGGGTAGAGGCTACACCTTC
TRBJ2-7 | . | . | TRBV5-4 | CASSFDSVYEQYF | TGTGCCAGCAGCTTCGACAGTGTCTACGAGCAGTACTTC
TRBJ2-7 | . | . | TRBV27 | CASSFYPDSSYEQYF | TGTGCCAGCAGTTTTTATCCTGACAGTTCCTACGAGCAGTACTTC
TRBJ1-2 | TRBD1 | . | TRBV6-8 | CASSHNRDRVYYGYTF | TGTGCCAGCAGTCACAACCGGGACAGGGTTTACTATGGCTACACCTTC
TRBJ2-1 | . | . | TRBV12-3/TRBV12-4 | CASSLGDYNEQFF | TGTGCCAGCAGCCTGGGAGACTACAATGAGCAGTTCTTC
TRBJ2-1 | TRBD2 | once | TRBV7-2 | CASTLTSGAYNEQFF | TGTGCCAGCACCTTGACTAGCGGGGCCTACAATGAGCAGTTCTTC
TRBJ1-6 | . | . | TRBV3-1/TRBV3-2 | CASSPMDREGPLHF | TGTGCCAGCAGCCCGATGGACCGGGAGGGACCCCTCCACTTT
TRBJ1-3 | . | . | TRBV6-6 | CASFTTGGGNTIYF | TGTGCCAGCTTTACGACAGGCGGTGGAAACACCATATATTTT
TRBJ1-5 | TRBD1 | . | TRBV6-5 | CASSTGEIQPQHF | TGTGCCAGCAGTACAGGGGAAATTCAGCCCCAGCATTTT
TRBJ2-5 | . | . | TRBV29-1 | CSVMDGMETQYF | TGCAGCGTGATGGACGGGATGGAGACCCAGTACTTC
TRBJ1-2 | TRBD1 | once | TRBV28 | CASRGQGGGGYTF | TGTGCCAGCAGGGGACAGGGGGGCGGTGGCTACACCTTC
TRBJ1-1 | . | . | TRBV28 | CASSFQGWDTEAFF | TGTGCCAGCAGTTTTCAGGGTTGGGACACTGAAGCTTTCTTT
TRBJ1-2 | . | . | TRBV18 | CASSPFGSTYWEGYTF | TGTGCCAGCTCACCATTCGGGAGCACCTACTGGGAGGGCTACACCTTC
TRBJ2-7 | TRBD2 | once | TRBV19 | CASSIGGLAGNYEQYF | TGTGCCAGTAGTATAGGGGGACTAGCGGGGAACTACGAGCAGTACTTC
TRBJ1-6 | TRBD1 | . | TRBV4-3 | CASSPTGQGTSPLHF | TGCGCCAGCAGCCCCACGGGACAGGGGACCTCACCCCTCCACTTT
TRBJ1-2 | . | . | TRBV20-1 | CSAPEARGYTF | TGCAGTGCCCCGGAGGCGCGCGGCTACACCTTC
TRBJ1-2 | . | . | TRBV15 | CATSRDQKQGPNYGYTF | TGTGCCACCAGCAGAGATCAGAAGCAGGGCCCAAACTATGGCTACACCTTC
TRBJ2-7 | . | once | TRBV29-1 | CSVRQGSYEQYF | TGCAGCGTGCGGCAGGGATCCTACGAGCAGTACTTC
TRBJ1-1 | . | . | TRBV5-1 | CASSPGDTEAFF | TGCGCCAGCAGCCCGGGAGACACTGAAGCTTTCTTT
TRBJ1-2 | TRBD1 | . | TRBV6-5 | CASRGTGNYGYTF | TGTGCCAGCAGAGGGACAGGGAACTATGGCTACACCTTC
TRBJ1-2 | . | . | TRBV3-1/TRBV3-2 | CASSLMGEYGYTF | TGTGCCAGCAGCCTCATGGGAGAGTATGGCTACACCTTC
TRBJ2-2 | . | . | TRBV25-1 | CASGRQNTGELFF | TGTGCCAGCGGTCGACAAAACACCGGGGAGCTGTTTTTT
TRBJ2-2 | . | . | TRBV6-5 | CAAIRSNTGELFF | TGTGCCGCCATCAGGTCGAACACCGGGGAGCTGTTTTTT
TRBJ2-3 | . | . | TRBV9 | CASSVEAGSRGDTQYF | TGTGCCAGCAGCGTAGAGGCGGGCTCCCGGGGAGATACGCAGTATTTT
TRBJ1-5 | . | few | TRBV2 | CASREQRGQPQHF | TGTGCCAGCCGAGAACAAAGGGGTCAGCCCCAGCATTTT
TRBJ2-1 | TRBD2 | . | TRBV28 | CASSTSSGSRGNNEQFF | TGTGCCAGCAGTACCTCTAGCGGGAGTAGGGGGAACAATGAGCAGTTCTTC
TRBJ2-1 | . | . | TRBV5-1 | CASSLTLRLNEQFF | TGCGCCAGCAGCTTAACACTGCGACTCAATGAGCAGTTCTTC
TRBJ2-7 | . | once | TRBV2 | CASSVGGSSYEQYF | TGTGCCAGCAGTGTCGGGGGAAGCTCCTACGAGCAGTACTTC
TRBJ1-6 | TRBD1 | . | TRBV6-5 | CASSYSGQGTNSPLHF | TGTGCCAGCAGTTACTCTGGACAGGGAACTAATTCACCCCTCCACTTT
TRBJ1-2 | TRBD1 | . | TRBV3-1/TRBV3-2 | CASSQGYRGEGGYTF | TGTGCCAGCAGCCAAGGTTACAGGGGGGAAGGTGGCTACACCTTC
TRBJ1-1 | TRBD1 | . | TRBV19 | CASSPKRTGFIVVAFF | TGTGCCAGTAGTCCGAAGAGGACAGGGTTTATTGTTGTAGCTTTCTTT
TRBJ1-3 | TRBD1 | few | TRBV7-2 | CASSLTGQGVGNTIYF | TGTGCCAGCAGCTTAACGGGACAGGGGGTCGGAAACACCATATATTTT
TRBJ2-1 | . | once | TRBV27 | CASRNPPSNEQFF | TGTGCCAGCAGAAATCCCCCTTCGAATGAGCAGTTCTTC
TRBJ2-6 | . | . | TRBV19 | CASSPGSSGANVLTF | TGTGCCAGTAGTCCCGGGAGCTCTGGGGCCAACGTCCTGACTTTC
TRBJ2-7 | . | . | TRBV3-1/TRBV3-2 | CASSSGVYEQYF | TGTGCCAGCAGTTCAGGGGTCTACGAGCAGTACTTC
TRBJ1-4 | . | . | TRBV3-1/TRBV3-2 | CASSQGPEMGGKLFF | TGTGCCAGCAGCCAAGGGCCAGAAATGGGGGGAAAACTGTTTTTT
TRBJ2-2 | TRBD1 | . | TRBV11-3 | CASSPRTGWTGELFF | TGTGCCAGCAGCCCTCGGACAGGTTGGACCGGGGAGCTGTTTTTT
TRBJ1-1 | . | few | TRBV28 | CASSAPGTLNTEAFF | TGTGCCAGCAGTGCCCCCGGGACTTTGAACACTGAAGCTTTCTTT
TRBJ1-1 | TRBD1 | . | TRBV6-5 | CAGQRQGEAFF | TGTGCCGGACAAAGACAGGGGGAAGCTTTCTTT
TRBJ1-2 | TRBD1 | . | TRBV9 | CASSPGTGAIQGGYTF | TGTGCCAGCAGCCCTGGGACAGGGGCCATTCAGGGTGGCTACACCTTC
TRBJ1-2 | TRBD1 | . | TRBV3-1/TRBV3-2 | CASSPGQQNYGYTF | TGTGCCAGCAGCCCGGGACAGCAAAACTATGGCTACACCTTC